The subject of this entry is one T cell receptor beta chain. Its target is not known. The sample originates from a study of cytomegalovirus exposure and HLA in healthy donors. Across the study: Early released data had around 88 million unique TCRs, all coming from HLA-typed donors.

General observations from the study: It was 150 or so TCR beta chains that were listed as cytomegalovirus-associated. Later on, an analysis found that several of the most significant clusters appeared to be linked to common viral pathogens, which included parvovirus B19. Some V segments, TRBV6-2 and TRBV6-3 among them, were indistinguishable and were therefore excluded.

It was with 60 Vbeta and 13 Jbeta primers that the PCR ran. Method: immunoSEQ multiplex PCR; TCRdb's copy keeps in-frame clones and lacks some. This table holds some 170,000 clones, 70% to 80% found once. Germline lookup yields CDR1 SGHRS and CDR2 YFSETQ. The CDR3 spans 14 residues. V shed 3 bases, J shed 2 bases, and the junction held 4 bases outside the gene matches. The sequence came from a young man in good health and CMV-seropositive. The source material was PBMCs. The chain recombines TRBV5-1 with TRBJ1-1; TRBD1 agrees at 7 bases. The CDR3 nucleotides read TGCGCCAGCAGCTCCCGGACAGGAAACACTGAAGCTTTCTTT. Its protein product is CASSSRTGNTEAFF.